This record concerns one T cell receptor (beta chain) sequence. The antigen is unknown. For every donor, a draw yielded about 9.7 milliliters of peripheral blood. The data derive from a study of blood T cells in healthy people across ages. Findings and caveats of the study: Age advanced and TCR beta diversity per million T cells fell, roughly linearly. Diversity was higher, and naive CD4+ cells more numerous, in long-lived donors than in aged donors. Naive T cell percentage showed a strong correlation with TCR beta diversity.

Using a J-beta primer mix together with a sample-barcoded 5' primer, a second PCR was run for roughly 6 to 11 cycles. TCRdb processed the 5' RACE reads anew with MiXCR; each CDR3 protein has one entry. The sample holds over a million distinct CDR3 sequences, less than 50% seen once. The V and J ends lost 6 bases and 7 bases, in that order; junction bases with no gene match: 9. The V gene's germline CDR1 is GTSNPN and CDR2 SVGIG (reference sequence). The length of the CDR3 is 13 residues. The genes are TRBV30 and TRBJ2-7; 10 nucleotides agree with TRBD2. Sequencing was carried out using blood. The clonotype was recovered from a woman in her fifties or sixties in good health. CDR3 nucleotide sequence: TGTGCCTGCCGACTAGCGGGCTACAATGAGCAGTACTTC. This codes for CACRLAGYNEQYF.